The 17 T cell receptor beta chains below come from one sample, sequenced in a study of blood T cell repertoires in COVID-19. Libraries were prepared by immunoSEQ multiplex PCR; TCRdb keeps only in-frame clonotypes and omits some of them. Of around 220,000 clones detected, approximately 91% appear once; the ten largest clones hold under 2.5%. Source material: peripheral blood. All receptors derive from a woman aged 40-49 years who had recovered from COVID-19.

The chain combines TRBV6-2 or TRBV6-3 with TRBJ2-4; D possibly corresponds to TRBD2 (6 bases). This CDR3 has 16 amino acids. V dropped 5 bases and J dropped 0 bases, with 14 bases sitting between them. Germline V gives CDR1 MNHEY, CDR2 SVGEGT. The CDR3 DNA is TGTGCCAGCAGTACCCCGGGGGTTCTAGCCAAAAACATTCAGTACTTC. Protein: CASSTPGVLAKNIQYF.

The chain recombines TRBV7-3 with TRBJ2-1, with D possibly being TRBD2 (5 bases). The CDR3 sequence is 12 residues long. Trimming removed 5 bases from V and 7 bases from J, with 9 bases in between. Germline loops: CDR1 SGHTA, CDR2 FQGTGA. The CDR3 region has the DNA TGTGCCAGCAGCCCGACGGGGAATGAGCAGTTCTTC. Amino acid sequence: CASSPTGNEQFF.

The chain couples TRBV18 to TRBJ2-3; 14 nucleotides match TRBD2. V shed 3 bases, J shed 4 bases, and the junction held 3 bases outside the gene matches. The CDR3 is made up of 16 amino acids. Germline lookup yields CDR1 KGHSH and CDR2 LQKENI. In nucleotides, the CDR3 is TGTGCCAGCTCACCTCGACTAGCGGGAGGGGCAGATACGCAGTATTTT. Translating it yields CASSPRLAGGADTQYF.

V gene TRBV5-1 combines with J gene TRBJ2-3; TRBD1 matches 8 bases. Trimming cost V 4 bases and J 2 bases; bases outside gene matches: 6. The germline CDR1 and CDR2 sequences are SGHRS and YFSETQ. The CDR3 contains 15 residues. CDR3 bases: TGCGCCAGCAGCGAGGTACAGGGGGACACAGATACGCAGTATTTT. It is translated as CASSEVQGDTDTQYF.

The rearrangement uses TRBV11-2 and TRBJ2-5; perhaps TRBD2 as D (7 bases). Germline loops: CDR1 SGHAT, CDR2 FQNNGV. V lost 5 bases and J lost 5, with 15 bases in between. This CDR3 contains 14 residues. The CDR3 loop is CASSPVGGRETQYF. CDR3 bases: TGTGCCAGCAGCCCAGTCGGGGGGCGGGAGACCCAGTACTTC.

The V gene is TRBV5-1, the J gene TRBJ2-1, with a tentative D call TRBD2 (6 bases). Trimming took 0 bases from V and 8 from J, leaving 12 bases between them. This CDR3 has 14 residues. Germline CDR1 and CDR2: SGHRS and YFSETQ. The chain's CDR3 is CASSLVVSGDEQFF. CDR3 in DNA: TGCGCCAGCAGCTTGGTAGTTTCGGGGGATGAGCAGTTCTTC.

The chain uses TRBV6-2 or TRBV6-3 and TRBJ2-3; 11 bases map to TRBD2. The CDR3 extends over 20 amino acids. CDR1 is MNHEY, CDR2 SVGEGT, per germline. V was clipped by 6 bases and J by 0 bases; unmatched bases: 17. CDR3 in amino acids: CASSRRPLAGGRYSTDTQYF. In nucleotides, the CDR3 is TGTGCCAGCAGCCGACGACCCCTAGCGGGGGGCCGATATAGCACAGATACGCAGTATTTT.

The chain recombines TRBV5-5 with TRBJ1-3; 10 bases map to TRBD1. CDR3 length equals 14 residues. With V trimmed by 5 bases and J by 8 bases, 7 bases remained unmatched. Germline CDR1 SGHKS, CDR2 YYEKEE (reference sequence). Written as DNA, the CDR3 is TGTGCCAGCAGTTCCGGGACAGGGGCCTACACCATATATTTT. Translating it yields CASSSGTGAYTIYF.

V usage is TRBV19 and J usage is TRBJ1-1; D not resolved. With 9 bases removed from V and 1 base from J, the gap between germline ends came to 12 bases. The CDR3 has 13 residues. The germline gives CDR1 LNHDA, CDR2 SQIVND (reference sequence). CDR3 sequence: CASLDPPNTEAFF. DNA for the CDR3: TGTGCCAGCCTAGACCCGCCGAACACTGAAGCTTTCTTT.

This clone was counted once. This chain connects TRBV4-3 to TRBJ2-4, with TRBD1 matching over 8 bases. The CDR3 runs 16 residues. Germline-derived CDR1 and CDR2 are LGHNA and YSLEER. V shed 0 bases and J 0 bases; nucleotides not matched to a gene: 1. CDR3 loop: CASSQETGVAKNIQYF. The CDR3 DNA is TGCGCCAGCAGCCAAGAGACAGGGGTAGCCAAAAACATTCAGTACTTC.

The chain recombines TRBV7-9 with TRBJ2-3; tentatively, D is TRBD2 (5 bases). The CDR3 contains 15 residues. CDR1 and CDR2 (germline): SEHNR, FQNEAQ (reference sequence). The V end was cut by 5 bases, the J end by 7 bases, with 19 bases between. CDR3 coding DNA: TGTGCCAGCAGCCCTCTCAGCCTAGCATGGCATACGCAGTATTTT. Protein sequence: CASSPLSLAWHTQYF.

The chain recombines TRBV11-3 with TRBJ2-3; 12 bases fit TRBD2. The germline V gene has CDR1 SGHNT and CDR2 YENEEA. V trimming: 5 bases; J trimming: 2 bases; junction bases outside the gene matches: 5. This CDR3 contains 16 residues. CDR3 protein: CASSRLAGAATDTQYF. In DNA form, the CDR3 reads TGTGCCAGCAGCCGACTAGCGGGGGCCGCCACAGATACGCAGTATTTT.

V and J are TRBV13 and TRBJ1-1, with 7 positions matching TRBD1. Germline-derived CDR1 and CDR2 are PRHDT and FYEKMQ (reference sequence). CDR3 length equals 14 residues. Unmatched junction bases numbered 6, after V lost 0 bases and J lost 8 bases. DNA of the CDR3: TGTGCCAGCAGCTTAGGAGGGGAGGACAGGGAAGCTTTCTTT. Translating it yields CASSLGGEDREAFF.

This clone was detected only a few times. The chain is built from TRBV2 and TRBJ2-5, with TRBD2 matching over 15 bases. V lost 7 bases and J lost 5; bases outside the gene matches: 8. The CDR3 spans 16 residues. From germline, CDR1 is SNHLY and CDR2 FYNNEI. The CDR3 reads CASTGLAGGPRETQYF. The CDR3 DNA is TGTGCCAGCACTGGACTAGCGGGGGGGCCCCGGGAGACCCAGTACTTC.

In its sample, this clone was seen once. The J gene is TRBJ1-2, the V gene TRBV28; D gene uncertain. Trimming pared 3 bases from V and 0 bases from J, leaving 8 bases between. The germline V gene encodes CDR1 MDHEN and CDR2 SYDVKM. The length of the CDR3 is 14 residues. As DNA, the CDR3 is TGTGCCAGCAGTTTGGGTGGGCCTAACTATGGCTACACCTTC. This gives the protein CASSLGGPNYGYTF.

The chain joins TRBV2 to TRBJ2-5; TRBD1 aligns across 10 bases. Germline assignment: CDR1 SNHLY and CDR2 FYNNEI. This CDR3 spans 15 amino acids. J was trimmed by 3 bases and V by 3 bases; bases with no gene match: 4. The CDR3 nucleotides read TGTGCCAGCAGTGATGGGACAGGGGCGGAAGAGACCCAGTACTTC. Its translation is CASSDGTGAEETQYF.

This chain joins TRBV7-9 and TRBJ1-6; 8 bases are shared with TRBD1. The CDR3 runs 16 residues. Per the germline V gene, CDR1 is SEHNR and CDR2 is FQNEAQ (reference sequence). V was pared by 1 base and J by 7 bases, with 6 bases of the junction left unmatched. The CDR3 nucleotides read TGTGCCAGCAGCTTAGTCACAGGGGGTCGGAATTCACCCCTCCACTTT. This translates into CASSLVTGGRNSPLHF.